The entry below gives a single TCR beta chain sequence along with its context. Its antigen remains unidentified. This record belongs to a study of T-cell memory formation after mild COVID-19. Findings and limits, study-wide: Several responding clones turned up in pre-infection memory, indicating that cross-reactive memory may have taken part.

CDR3 length equals 15 residues. CDR1 is MNHEY and CDR2 is SVGAGI in the germline V gene. Trimming removed 3 bases at V and 0 bases at J, with 11 bases between. TCRdb fed the 5' RACE reads into MiXCR, producing one record per CDR3 protein. The table has around 310,000 distinct CDR3 sequences, approximately 15% seen once. The V and J genes are TRBV6-5 and TRBJ2-5, with D unresolved. This TCR was sampled from a man between 18 and 29 years old who had mild COVID-19 (a few samples of this study predate the infection). Cell type and time point are not known. The sample was PBMCs or a T cell subset sorted from them (not recorded which). The CDR3 spells CASSYGMGYQETQYF. For the CDR3, the DNA is TGTGCCAGCAGTTATGGTATGGGGTACCAAGAGACCCAGTACTTC.